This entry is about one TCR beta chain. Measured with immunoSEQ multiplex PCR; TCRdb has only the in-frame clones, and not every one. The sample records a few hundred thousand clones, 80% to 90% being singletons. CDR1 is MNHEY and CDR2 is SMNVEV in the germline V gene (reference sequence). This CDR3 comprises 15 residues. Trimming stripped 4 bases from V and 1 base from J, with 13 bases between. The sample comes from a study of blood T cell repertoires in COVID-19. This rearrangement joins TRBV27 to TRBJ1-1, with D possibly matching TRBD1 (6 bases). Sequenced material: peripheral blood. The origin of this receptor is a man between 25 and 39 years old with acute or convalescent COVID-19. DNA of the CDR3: TGTGCCAGCAGTTCGTCAGGCAGGGGGAACACTGAAGCTTTCTTT. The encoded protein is CASSSSGRGNTEAFF.